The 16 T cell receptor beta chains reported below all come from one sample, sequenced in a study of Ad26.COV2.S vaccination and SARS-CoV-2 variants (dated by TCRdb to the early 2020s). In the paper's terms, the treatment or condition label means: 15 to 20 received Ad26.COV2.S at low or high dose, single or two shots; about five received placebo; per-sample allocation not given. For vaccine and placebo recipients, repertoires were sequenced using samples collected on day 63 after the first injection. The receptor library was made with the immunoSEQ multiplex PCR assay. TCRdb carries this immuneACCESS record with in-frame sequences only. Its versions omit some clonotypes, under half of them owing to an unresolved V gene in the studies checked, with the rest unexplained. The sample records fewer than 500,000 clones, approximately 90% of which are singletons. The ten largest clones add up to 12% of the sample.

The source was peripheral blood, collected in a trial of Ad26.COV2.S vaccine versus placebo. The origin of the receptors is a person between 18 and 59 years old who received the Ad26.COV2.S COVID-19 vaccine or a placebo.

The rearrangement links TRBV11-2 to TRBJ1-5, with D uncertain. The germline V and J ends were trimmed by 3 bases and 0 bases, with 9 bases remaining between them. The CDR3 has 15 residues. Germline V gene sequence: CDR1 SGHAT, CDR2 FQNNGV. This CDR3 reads CASSFGSYSNQPQHF. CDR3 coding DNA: TGTGCCAGCAGCTTCGGTAGTTATAGCAATCAGCCCCAGCATTTT. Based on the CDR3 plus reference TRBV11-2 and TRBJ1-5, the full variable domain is EAGVAQSPRYKIIEKRQSVAFWCNPISGHATLYWYQQILGQGPKLLIQFQNNGVVDDSQLPKDRFSAERLKGVDSTLKIQPAKLEDSAVYLCASSFGSYSNQPQHFGDGTRLSIL.

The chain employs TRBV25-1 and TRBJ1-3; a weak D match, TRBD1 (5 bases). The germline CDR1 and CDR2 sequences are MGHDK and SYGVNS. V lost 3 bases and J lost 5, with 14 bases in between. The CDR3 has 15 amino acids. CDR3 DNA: TGTGCCAGCAGTGAGGCCGGGAGGGGTCGAAACACCATATATTTT. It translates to CASSEAGRGRNTIYF.

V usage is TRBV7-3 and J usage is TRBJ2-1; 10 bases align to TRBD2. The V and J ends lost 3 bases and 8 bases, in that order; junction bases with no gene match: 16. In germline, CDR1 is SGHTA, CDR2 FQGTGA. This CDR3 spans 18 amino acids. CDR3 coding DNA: TGTGCCAGCAGCTTGGGCCCTAACAAGCGGGAGGGGAGAGATGAGCAGTTCTTC. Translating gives CASSLGPNKREGRDEQFF.

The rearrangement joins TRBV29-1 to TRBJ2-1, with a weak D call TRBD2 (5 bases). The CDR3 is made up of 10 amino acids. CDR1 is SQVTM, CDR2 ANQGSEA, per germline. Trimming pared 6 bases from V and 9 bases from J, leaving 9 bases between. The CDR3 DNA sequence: TGCAGCGTGGAGGACGGTGAGCAGTTCTTC. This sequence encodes CSVEDGEQFF.

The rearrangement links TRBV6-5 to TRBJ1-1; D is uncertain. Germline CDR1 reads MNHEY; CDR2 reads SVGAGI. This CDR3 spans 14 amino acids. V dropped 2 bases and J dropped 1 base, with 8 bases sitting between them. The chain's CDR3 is CASSYGGSNTEAFF. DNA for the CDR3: TGTGCCAGCAGTTACGGAGGGTCGAACACTGAAGCTTTCTTT.

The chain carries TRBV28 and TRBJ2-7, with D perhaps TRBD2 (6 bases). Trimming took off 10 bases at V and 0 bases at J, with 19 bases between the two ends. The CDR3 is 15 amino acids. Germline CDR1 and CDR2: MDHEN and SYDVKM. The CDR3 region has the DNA TGTGCCACCGTCCCAGGAGGGAGTAGCTCCTACGAGCAGTACTTC. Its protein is CATVPGGSSSYEQYF.

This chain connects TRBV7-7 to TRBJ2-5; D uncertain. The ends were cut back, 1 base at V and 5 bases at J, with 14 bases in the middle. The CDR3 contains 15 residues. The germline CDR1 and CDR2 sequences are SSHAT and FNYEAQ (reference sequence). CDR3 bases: TGTGCCAGCAGCTTAGGATCAGCGTCGTTGGAGACCCAGTACTTC. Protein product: CASSLGSASLETQYF.

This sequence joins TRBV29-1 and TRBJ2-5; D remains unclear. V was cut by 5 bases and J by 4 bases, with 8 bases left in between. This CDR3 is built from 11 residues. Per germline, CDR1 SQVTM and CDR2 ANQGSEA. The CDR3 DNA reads TGCAGCGTTTACGAAGGAGAGACCCAGTACTTC. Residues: CSVYEGETQYF. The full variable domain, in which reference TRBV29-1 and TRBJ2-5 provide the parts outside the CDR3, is SAVISQKPSRDICQRGTSLTIQCQVDSQVTMMFWYRQQPGQSLTLIATANQGSEATYESGFVIDKFPISRPNLTFSTLTVSNMSPEDSSIYLCSVYEGETQYFGPGTRLLVL.

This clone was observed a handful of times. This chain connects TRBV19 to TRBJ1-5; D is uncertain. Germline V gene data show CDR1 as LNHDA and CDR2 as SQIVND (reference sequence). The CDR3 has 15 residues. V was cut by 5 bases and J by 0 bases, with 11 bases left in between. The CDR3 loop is CASSGSEYSNQPQHF. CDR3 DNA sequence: TGTGCCAGTAGTGGGTCGGAATATAGCAATCAGCCCCAGCATTTT.

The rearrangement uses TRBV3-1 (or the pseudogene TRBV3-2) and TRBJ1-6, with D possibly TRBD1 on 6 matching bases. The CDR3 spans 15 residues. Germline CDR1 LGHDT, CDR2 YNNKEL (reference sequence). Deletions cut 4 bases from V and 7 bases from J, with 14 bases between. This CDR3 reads CASSRWGGMNSPLHF. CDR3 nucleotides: TGTGCCAGCAGCCGATGGGGGGGCATGAATTCACCCCTCCACTTT.

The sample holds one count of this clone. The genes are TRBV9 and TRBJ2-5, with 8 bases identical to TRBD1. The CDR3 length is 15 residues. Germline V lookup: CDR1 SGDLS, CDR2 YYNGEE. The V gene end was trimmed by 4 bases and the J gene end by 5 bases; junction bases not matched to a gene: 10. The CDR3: CASSKTQGAVETQYF. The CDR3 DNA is TGTGCCAGCAGCAAAACTCAGGGGGCGGTGGAGACCCAGTACTTC.

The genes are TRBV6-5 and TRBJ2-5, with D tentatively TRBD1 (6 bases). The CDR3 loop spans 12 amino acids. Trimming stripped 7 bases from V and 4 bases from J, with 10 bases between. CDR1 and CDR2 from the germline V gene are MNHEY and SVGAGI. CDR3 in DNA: TGTGCCAGCAAACAGGGAACAGAGACCCAGTACTTC. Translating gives CASKQGTETQYF.

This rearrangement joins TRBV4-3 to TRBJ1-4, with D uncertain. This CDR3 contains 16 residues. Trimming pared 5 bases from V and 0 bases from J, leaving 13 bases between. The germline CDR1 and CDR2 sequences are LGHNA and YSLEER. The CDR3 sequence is CASSGLFDATNEKLFF. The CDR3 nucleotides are TGCGCCAGCAGCGGACTCTTCGATGCAACTAATGAAAAACTGTTTTTT.

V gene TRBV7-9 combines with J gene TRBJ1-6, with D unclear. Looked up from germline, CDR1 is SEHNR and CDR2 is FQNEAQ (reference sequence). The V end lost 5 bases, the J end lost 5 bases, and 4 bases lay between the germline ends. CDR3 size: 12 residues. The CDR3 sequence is CASSHDNSPLHF. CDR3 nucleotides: TGTGCCAGCAGCCATGATAATTCACCCCTCCACTTT.

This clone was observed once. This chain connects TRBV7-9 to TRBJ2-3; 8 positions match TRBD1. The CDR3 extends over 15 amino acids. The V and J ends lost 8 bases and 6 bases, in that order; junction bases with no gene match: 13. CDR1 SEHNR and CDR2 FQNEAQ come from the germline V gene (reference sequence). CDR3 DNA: TGTGCCAGCTCCCCCCTCAGGGGGCGCCTGGATACGCAGTATTTT. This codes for CASSPLRGRLDTQYF.

The DNA of the CDR3 is TGCGCCAGCAGCCAAGAAGGCAAAACGAAGAACACCGGGGAGCTGTTTTTT. Amino acid sequence: CASSQEGKTKNTGELFF. This chain connects TRBV4-3 to TRBJ2-2; D not certain. The CDR3 extends over 17 amino acids. The V end lost 0 bases, the J end lost 1 base, and 12 bases lay between the germline ends. CDR1 LGHNA and CDR2 YSLEER come from the germline V gene.